This passage covers 30 T cell receptor beta chains from one sample sequenced in a study of blood T cell repertoires in COVID-19. Sequencing used immunoSEQ multiplex PCR; TCRdb keeps in-frame clones, though not all of them. Of fewer than 200,000 clones listed, 76% are singletons. The sample comprised peripheral blood. The receptors here all came from a woman aged 50 to 65 with active or convalescent COVID-19.

The chain couples TRBV3-1 (or the pseudogene TRBV3-2) to TRBJ1-1; 8 bases align to TRBD1. Per the germline V gene, CDR1 is LGHDT and CDR2 is YNNKEL (reference sequence). Trimming at V came to 6 bases and at J to 1 base, leaving 4 bases not matched to a gene. This CDR3 is 14 amino acids long. CDR3 nucleotides: TGTGCCAGCAGTTACGACAGGGGGAACACTGAAGCTTTCTTT. This encodes CASSYDRGNTEAFF.

The rearrangement links TRBV3-1 (or the pseudogene TRBV3-2) to TRBJ1-2; TRBD1 is a possible D gene (6 bases). CDR3 length: 16 amino acids. Germline values: CDR1 LGHDT, CDR2 YNNKEL (reference sequence). The V gene lost 2 bases and the J gene lost 4 bases, with 17 bases spanning the gap. CDR3 nucleotide sequence: TGTGCCAGCAGCCAAACAGGGAGCGATCATCTCTATGGCTACACCTTC. Translating gives CASSQTGSDHLYGYTF.

The J gene is TRBJ1-1, the V gene TRBV15, with 9 positions matching TRBD1. With V trimmed by 1 base and J by 5 bases, 8 bases remained unmatched. The CDR3 is 16 residues long. CDR1 is LNHNV and CDR2 is YYDKDF in the germline V gene (reference sequence). The CDR3 loop is CATSRATGGGLTEAFF. CDR3 DNA sequence: TGTGCCACCAGCAGAGCGACAGGGGGGGGCCTGACTGAAGCTTTCTTT.

The gene calls are TRBV4-3 and TRBJ2-3; 8 bases fit TRBD2. Germline V gene lookup returns CDR1 LGHNA and CDR2 YSLEER. J lost 2 bases, V lost 1 base, and 8 bases had no gene match. The CDR3 totals 17 residues. CDR3 region: CASSQGPAGEPTDTQYF. Here the CDR3 DNA reads TGCGCCAGCAGCCAAGGCCCAGCGGGGGAACCCACAGATACGCAGTATTTT.

This chain connects TRBV7-3 to TRBJ1-1, with TRBD1 matching over 7 bases. Trimming removed 1 base from V and 10 bases from J; junction bases left unmatched: 6. The CDR3 consists of 13 residues. CDR1 and CDR2 from the germline V gene are SGHTA and FQGTGA. The CDR3: CASSLRDSSRAFF. The CDR3 DNA is TGTGCCAGCAGCTTAAGGGACAGTTCTCGAGCTTTCTTT.

The J gene is TRBJ1-2, the V gene TRBV5-1; 8 bases line up with TRBD1. Losses at the gene ends were 4 bases for V and 3 bases for J; bases not matched to a gene: 14. The CDR3 runs 17 residues. CDR1 SGHRS and CDR2 YFSETQ come from the germline V gene. The CDR3 spells CASSPGGPDREDYGYTF. Written as DNA, the CDR3 is TGCGCCAGCAGCCCAGGAGGTCCGGACAGGGAAGACTATGGCTACACCTTC.

This clone was seen once. Relative to the germline gene, one junction end is altered; a read error may explain this. This chain connects TRBV7-7 to TRBJ2-5; TRBD1 matches at 8 bases. The CDR3 loop spans 15 amino acids. Germline CDR1 and CDR2: SSHAT and FNYEAQ (reference sequence). CDR3 sequence (DNA): TGTGCTAGCAGTTCGACAGGGGCCCTCCAAGAGACCCAGTACTTC. It codes for CASSSTGALQETQYF.

The chain uses TRBV7-9 and TRBJ1-2; 7 nucleotides agree with TRBD1. Losses at the gene ends were 5 bases for V and 4 bases for J; bases not matched to a gene: 13. This CDR3 has 16 residues. CDR1 and CDR2 from the germline V gene are SEHNR and FQNEAQ (reference sequence). For the CDR3, the DNA is TGTGCCAGCAGCACGGGTACAGGGGCCCTTAGCTATGGCTACACCTTC. Its translation is CASSTGTGALSYGYTF.

This sequence joins TRBV12-3 or TRBV12-4 and TRBJ1-5; perhaps TRBD1 as D (5 bases). The CDR3 is 13 residues long. Trimming took 4 bases from V and 5 from J, leaving 9 bases between them. The CDR3 coding sequence is TGTGCCAGCAGTTCACAGGCCCATCAGCCCCAGCATTTT. As protein: CASSSQAHQPQHF.

V gene TRBV4-3 combines with J gene TRBJ1-1; 10 bases are a match to TRBD1. Losses at the gene ends were 3 bases for V and 5 bases for J; bases not matched to a gene: 6. The germline gives CDR1 LGHNA, CDR2 YSLEER. The CDR3 runs 15 residues. CDR3 sequence: CASSHVGQGETEAFF. For the CDR3, the DNA is TGCGCCAGCAGCCACGTTGGACAGGGGGAGACTGAAGCTTTCTTT.

This chain connects TRBV6-2 or TRBV6-3 to TRBJ1-5, with unresolved D. The CDR3 length is 15 residues. Trimming shortened V by 2 bases and J by 2 bases, and 10 bases separated the two germline ends. CDR1 and CDR2 from the germline V gene are MNHEY and SVGEGT. The CDR3: CASSYPEEGNQPQHF. The DNA for the CDR3 is TGTGCCAGCAGTTACCCCGAGGAAGGCAATCAGCCCCAGCATTTT.

This sequence joins TRBV6-1 and TRBJ2-3; 8 nucleotides line up with TRBD1. V was pared by 3 bases and J by 5 bases, with 7 bases of the junction left unmatched. This CDR3 comprises 15 residues. Germline values: CDR1 MNHNS, CDR2 SASEGT. The chain's CDR3 is CASSEGAGGRDTQYF. CDR3 DNA: TGTGCCAGCAGTGAGGGGGCAGGGGGCAGAGATACGCAGTATTTT.

In its sample, this clone was seen a few times. The chain recombines TRBV28 with TRBJ1-5, with 7 nucleotides matching TRBD1. CDR1 MDHEN and CDR2 SYDVKM come from the germline V gene. The CDR3 has 15 residues. Trimming took 5 bases from V and 5 from J; bases not matched to a gene: 9. In DNA form, the CDR3 reads TGTGCCAGCAGTATGGACAGGTCGCTCGATCAGCCCCAGCATTTT. Encoded protein: CASSMDRSLDQPQHF.

V gene TRBV28 combines with J gene TRBJ2-1, with TRBD2 matching over 7 bases. V gave up 10 bases and J gave up 3 bases; unmatched junction bases: 15. The CDR3 extends over 16 amino acids. Looked up from germline, CDR1 is MDHEN and CDR2 is SYDVKM. The CDR3 here is CATERGGEKYYNEQFF. In nucleotides, the CDR3 is TGTGCCACCGAGCGGGGAGGGGAGAAGTACTACAATGAGCAGTTCTTC.

The chain has TRBV9 and TRBJ2-5, with a tentative D call TRBD1 (6 bases). The CDR3 is 16 residues long. V dropped 1 base and J dropped 0 bases, with 13 bases sitting between them. The germline CDR1 and CDR2 sequences are SGDLS and YYNGEE. DNA for the CDR3: TGTGCCAGCAGCGTATCCACTGGACAGAACCAAGAGACCCAGTACTTC. Its translation is CASSVSTGQNQETQYF.

The rearrangement uses TRBV2 and TRBJ1-2; 8 positions agree with TRBD1. This CDR3 is built from 15 residues. V trimming: 4 bases; J trimming: 6 bases; junction bases outside the gene matches: 10. Germline CDR1 reads SNHLY; CDR2 reads FYNNEI. The CDR3 is CASSADFRQGNGYTF. The DNA of the CDR3 is TGTGCCAGCAGTGCAGATTTCAGACAGGGGAATGGCTACACCTTC.

This clone was seen only a few times. Here the CDR3 reads CASSPGRANYGYTF. In nucleotides, the CDR3 is TGTGCCAGTAGCCCGGGAAGGGCTAACTATGGCTACACCTTC. The genes are TRBV19 and TRBJ1-2, with D unclear. V lost 6 bases and J 0 bases, leaving 11 bases between the germline ends. This CDR3 contains 14 residues. The germline CDR1 and CDR2 sequences are LNHDA and SQIVND (reference sequence).

The rearrangement links TRBV21-1 to TRBJ2-1; TRBD1 is the table's D call, not checked against the DNA. TRBV21-1 is described as a pseudogene. CDR3 length: 14 residues. The CDR3 loop is CASSKWDNYNEQFF. The CDR3 DNA sequence: TGTGCCAGCAGCAAGTGGGACAACTACAATGAGCAGTTCTTC.

The chain couples TRBV27 to TRBJ1-3, with D unclear. Between the trimmed V and J ends, which lost 5 bases and 0 bases, there was a span of 11 bases. The germline gives CDR1 MNHEY, CDR2 SMNVEV (reference sequence). The CDR3 loop spans 15 amino acids. DNA of the CDR3: TGTGCCAGCAGTAAATCGGGGTACTCTGGAAACACCATATATTTT. It yields the protein CASSKSGYSGNTIYF.

The rearrangement links TRBV7-2 to TRBJ2-1; D might be TRBD1 (6 bases). The ends were cut back, 5 bases at V and 4 bases at J, with 12 bases in the middle. The CDR3 loop spans 14 amino acids. Germline CDR1 and CDR2: SGHTA and FQGNSA. CDR3 in amino acids: CASSVDSLYNEQFF. In nucleotides, the CDR3 is TGTGCCAGCAGCGTGGACAGCTTATACAATGAGCAGTTCTTC. The complete variable domain, with remaining parts taken from reference TRBV7-2 and TRBJ2-1, reads GAGVSQSPSNKVTEKGKDVELRCDPISGHTALYWYRQSLGQGLEFLIYFQGNSAPDKSGLPSDRFSAERTGGSVSTLTIQRTQQEDSAVYLCASSVDSLYNEQFFGPGTRLTVL.

The chain couples TRBV4-3 to TRBJ2-3; TRBD2 matches 10 bases. Unmatched junction bases numbered 4, after V lost 0 bases and J lost 4 bases. CDR1 and CDR2 (germline): LGHNA, YSLEER. CDR3 length: 16 residues. CDR3 in DNA: TGCGCCAGCAGCCAAGATCCTAGCGGGAGCCCAGATACGCAGTATTTT. Translated, it gives CASSQDPSGSPDTQYF.

V gene TRBV6-2 or TRBV6-3 combines with J gene TRBJ1-1, with TRBD1 identical over 8 bases. Germline V CDR1 and CDR2: MNHEY, SVGEGT. The CDR3 sequence is 14 residues long. Unmatched junction bases numbered 6, after V lost 5 bases and J lost 4 bases. The CDR3 here is CASSRNRGSTEAFF. Written as DNA, the CDR3 is TGTGCCAGCAGTAGAAACAGGGGGAGCACTGAAGCTTTCTTT.

The chain couples TRBV6-5 to TRBJ1-1; a weak D match, TRBD1 (6 bases). Trimming shortened V by 0 bases and J by 4 bases, and 9 bases separated the two germline ends. The CDR3 runs 14 residues. Germline CDR1 reads MNHEY; CDR2 reads SVGAGI. DNA for the CDR3: TGTGCCAGCAGTTACTCGGCAGGGGCCACTGAAGCTTTCTTT. It translates to CASSYSAGATEAFF.

The CDR3 sequence is CAWSEGQTYEQYF. The CDR3 DNA follows: TGTGCCTGGAGTGAGGGACAGACCTACGAGCAGTACTTC. V usage is TRBV30 and J usage is TRBJ2-7; the match to TRBD1 covers 7 bases. V lost 1 base and J lost 2; bases outside the gene matches: 2. The CDR3 sequence is 13 residues long. Looked up from germline, CDR1 is GTSNPN and CDR2 is SVGIG (reference sequence).

V is TRBV19 and J is TRBJ2-5; tentative D call: TRBD1 (5 bases). Per germline, CDR1 LNHDA and CDR2 SQIVND (reference sequence). Trimming left V 4 bases short and J 4 bases short, with 10 bases between. CDR3 length equals 13 residues. The CDR3 region has the DNA TGTGCCAGTAGTACCGGACATCGAGAGACCCAGTACTTC. This codes for CASSTGHRETQYF.

There are a few counts of this clone. V gene TRBV2 combines with J gene TRBJ2-5; 8 nucleotides match TRBD1. This CDR3 is built from 14 residues. CDR1 is SNHLY, CDR2 FYNNEI, per germline. The V gene end was trimmed by 5 bases and the J gene end by 1 base; junction bases not matched to a gene: 3. The CDR3 loop reads CASSRTGGQETQYF. CDR3 DNA sequence: TGTGCCAGCAGTCGTACAGGGGGCCAAGAGACCCAGTACTTC.

V gene TRBV5-1 combines with J gene TRBJ2-2; TRBD2 aligns across 13 bases. This CDR3 has 16 residues. Germline CDR1 is SGHRS and CDR2 is YFSETQ. V lost 1 base to trimming and J lost 8 bases; unmatched junction nucleotides: 5. The CDR3 loop reads CASSLRLAGGIGELFF. CDR3 DNA sequence: TGCGCCAGCAGCTTGAGACTAGCGGGAGGTATAGGGGAGCTGTTTTTT.

The chain carries TRBV18 and TRBJ1-1, with D unresolved. Germline CDR1 reads KGHSH; CDR2 reads LQKENI. CDR3 length: 14 residues. Trimming removed 1 base from V and 4 bases from J, with 10 bases in between. The CDR3 DNA is TGTGCCAGCTCACCACTGGTAAGCGGCACTGAAGCTTTCTTT. Translation gives CASSPLVSGTEAFF. Looking up the rest from reference TRBV18 and TRBJ1-1 gives the full variable domain: NAGVMQNPRHLVRRRGQEARLRCSPMKGHSHVYWYRQLPEEGLKFMVYLQKENIIDESGMPKERFSAEFPKEGPSILRIQQVVRGDSAAYFCASSPLVSGTEAFFGQGTRLTVV.

The gene calls are TRBV19 and TRBJ1-6, with 7 bases fitting TRBD1. Germline lookup yields CDR1 LNHDA and CDR2 SQIVND (reference sequence). The trim removed 3 bases at V and 9 bases at J, leaving 8 bases unmatched. This CDR3 comprises 15 residues. CDR3 sequence (DNA): TGTGCCAGTAGTATCGACAGGGCGGGCAGTTCACCCCTCCACTTT. It is translated as CASSIDRAGSSPLHF.

This sequence joins TRBV28 and TRBJ2-1; 7 nucleotides agree with TRBD1. Trimming removed 3 bases from V and 0 bases from J; junction bases left unmatched: 5. The CDR3 extends over 16 amino acids. CDR1 is MDHEN and CDR2 is SYDVKM in the germline V gene. DNA of the CDR3: TGTGCCAGCAGTTTCCCGGGACAGTTCTCCTACAATGAGCAGTTCTTC. Protein: CASSFPGQFSYNEQFF.